Included here is one T cell receptor (beta chain) sequence, with context. The data originate from a study of blood T cell repertoires in COVID-19. Study-level information: COVID-19 samples from acute and convalescent phases originated in the United States, Italy and Spain. Sources were T cells, B-cell-depleted T cells, or PBMCs; the material itself was cDNA or gDNA.

Original handling: It was from reference gene primer amplification that nucleated cell counts were estimated. The protocol was immunoSEQ multiplex PCR, while the TCRdb copy is restricted to in-frame clones and leaves out a portion. The D gene and trimming were derived from the DNA, and the V and J assignments and clone size from that table. Of about 97,000 clones in the sample, 85% were seen once. The CDR3 has 15 amino acids. Trimming left V 1 base short and J 4 bases short, with 11 bases between. The germline CDR1 and CDR2 sequences are LGHDT and YNNKEL (reference sequence). The sequenced material came from peripheral blood. This sequence joins TRBV3-1 (or the pseudogene TRBV3-2) and TRBJ1-5; unclear D gene. This sequence originates from a woman in her 70s with active or convalescent COVID-19. This CDR3 reads CASSQGIQRNQPQHF. CDR3 DNA: TGTGCCAGCAGCCAAGGGATTCAGCGAAATCAGCCCCAGCATTTT.